This T cell receptor (beta chain) was captured in a study of CD8 T cells in Susac syndrome. Study at large: Clinically active disease was present in 5 or 6 of the sequenced Susac syndrome patients. Roughly eight of these patients were in remission.

After removal of 5 bases from V and 8 bases from J, the junction contained 5 bases not matched to a gene. This CDR3 comprises 13 residues. Per the germline V gene, CDR1 is MNHEY and CDR2 is SVGEGT. When the RNA was reverse transcribed, random hexamers were used with an input of roughly 0.45 to 1 ug. Amplification of TCR beta CDR3 was carried out by immunoSEQ multiplex PCR, which covered 54 Vbeta and 13 Jbeta segments. TCRdb ran MiXCR on the immunoSEQ multiplex PCR reads and lists one entry per CDR3 protein. The sample gives roughly 150,000 distinct CDR3 sequences, roughly 95% of which show up once; 0.16% is in the top ten. Diagnostic criteria defined recently for definite or probable disease were met by the Susac syndrome patients.

The rearrangement joins TRBV6-2 or TRBV6-3 to TRBJ2-1; 8 bases match TRBD2. What was sequenced was CD4+ T cells from PBMCs. This sequence originates from a human donor with Susac syndrome. In DNA, the CDR3 is TGTGCCAGCAGTAACGGGGGGGCCGATGAGCAGTTCTTC. Its translation: CASSNGGADEQFF.